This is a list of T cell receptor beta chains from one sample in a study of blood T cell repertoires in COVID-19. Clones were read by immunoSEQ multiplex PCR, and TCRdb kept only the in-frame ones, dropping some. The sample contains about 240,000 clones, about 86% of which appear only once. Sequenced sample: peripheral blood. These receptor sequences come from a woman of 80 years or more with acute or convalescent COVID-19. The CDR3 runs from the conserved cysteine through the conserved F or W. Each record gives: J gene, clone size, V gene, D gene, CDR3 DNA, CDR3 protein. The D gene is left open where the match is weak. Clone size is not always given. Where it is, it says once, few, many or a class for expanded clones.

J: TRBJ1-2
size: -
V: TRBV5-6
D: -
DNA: TGTGCCAGCAGCTACAGAAACAGGGCGAACTATGGCTACACCTTC
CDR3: CASSYRNRANYGYTF

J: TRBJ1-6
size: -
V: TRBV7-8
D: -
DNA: TGTGCCAGCACCCTAAAGACTGGTTCACCCCTCCACTTT
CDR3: CASTLKTGSPLHF

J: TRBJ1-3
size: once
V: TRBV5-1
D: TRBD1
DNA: TGCGCCAGCAGCCCGGGACAGGGGGCCTACACCATATATTTT
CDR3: CASSPGQGAYTIYF

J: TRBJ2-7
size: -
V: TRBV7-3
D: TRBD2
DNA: TGTGCCAGCAGCACTAGCGGGGACTCCTACGAGCAGTACTTC
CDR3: CASSTSGDSYEQYF

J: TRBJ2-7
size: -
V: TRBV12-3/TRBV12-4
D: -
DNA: TGTGCCAGCACTTTTAGACTCCACGAGCAGTACTTC
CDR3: CASTFRLHEQYF

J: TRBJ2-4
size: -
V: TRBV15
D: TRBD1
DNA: TGTGCCACCAGCAGAAACCGACAGGGTCGAAACATTCAGTACTTC
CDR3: CATSRNRQGRNIQYF

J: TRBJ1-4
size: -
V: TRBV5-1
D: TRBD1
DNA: TGCGCCAGCAGCCCGGGACAGAGTAATGAAAAACTGTTTTTT
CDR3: CASSPGQSNEKLFF

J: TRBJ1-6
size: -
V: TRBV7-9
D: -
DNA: TGTGCCAGCAGCCCCCGGGGGAATTCACCCCTCCACTTT
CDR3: CASSPRGNSPLHF

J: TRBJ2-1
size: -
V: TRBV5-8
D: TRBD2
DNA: TGTGCCAGCAGCTTGCGGGGGGGCCTTGCCCATGAGCAGTTCTTC
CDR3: CASSLRGGLAHEQFF

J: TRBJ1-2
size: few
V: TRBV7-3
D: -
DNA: TGTGCCAGCAGCTTAAAGGGGGGGACATCGTATGGCTACACCTTC
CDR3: CASSLKGGTSYGYTF

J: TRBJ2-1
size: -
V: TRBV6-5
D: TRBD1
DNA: TGTGCCACCCTCGGGACAGGGTACAATGAGCAGTTCTTC
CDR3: CATLGTGYNEQFF

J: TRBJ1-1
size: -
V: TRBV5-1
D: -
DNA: TGCGCCAGCAGCTTAGAGCTCCCAGGGAGGGCTGAAGCTTTCTTT
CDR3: CASSLELPGRAEAFF

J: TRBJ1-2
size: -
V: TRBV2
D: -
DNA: TGTGCCAGCAGTGAGGGGAGCGGGGGACACTATGGCTACACCTTC
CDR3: CASSEGSGGHYGYTF

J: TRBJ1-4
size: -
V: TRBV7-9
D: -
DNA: TGTGCCAGCAGCTTGGGAAGGGTTTGGGAGGAAAAACTGTTTTTT
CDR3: CASSLGRVWEEKLFF

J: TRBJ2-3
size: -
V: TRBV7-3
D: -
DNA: TGTGCCAGCAGCTTCCTGGTGGGAGCAGATACGCAGTATTTT
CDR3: CASSFLVGADTQYF

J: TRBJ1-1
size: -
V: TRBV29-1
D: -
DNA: TGCAGCGTTGAAGGGCCTGAGGTCGCTGAAGCTTTCTTT
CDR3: CSVEGPEVAEAFF

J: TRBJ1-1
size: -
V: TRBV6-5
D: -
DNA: TGTGCCAGCAGTTATTTGGCAGGGCAGGCTTTCTTT
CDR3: CASSYLAGQAFF

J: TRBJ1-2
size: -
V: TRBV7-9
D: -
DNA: TGTGCCAGCAGCTTAGACAGGGATGATGGCTACACCTTC
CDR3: CASSLDRDDGYTF

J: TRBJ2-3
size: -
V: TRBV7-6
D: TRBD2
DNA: TGTGCCAGCCTTCCGGGACTAGCGGGGATGGGCACAGATACGCAGTATTTT
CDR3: CASLPGLAGMGTDTQYF

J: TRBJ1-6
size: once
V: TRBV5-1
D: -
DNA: TGCGCCAGCAGCTTGGAGTCAGGGGTTCATTCACCCCTCCACTTT
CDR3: CASSLESGVHSPLHF

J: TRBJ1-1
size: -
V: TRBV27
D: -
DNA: TGTGCCAGCAGTTCACAGGGCATGAGATTGAACACTGAAGCTTTCTTT
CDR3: CASSSQGMRLNTEAFF

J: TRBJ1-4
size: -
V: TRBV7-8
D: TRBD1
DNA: TGTGCCAGCAGCTTAGTAGGGGGGACAGGGGTTACTAATGAAAAACTGTTTTTT
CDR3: CASSLVGGTGVTNEKLFF

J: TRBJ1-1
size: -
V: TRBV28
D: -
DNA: TGTGCCAGCAGTTTAGGATACGCGGGGGCTTTCTTT
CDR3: CASSLGYAGAFF

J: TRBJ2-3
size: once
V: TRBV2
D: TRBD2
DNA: TGTGCCAGCCCCCCCGGACTAGCGGGGGGGATAGGCACAGATACGCAGTATTTT
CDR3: CASPPGLAGGIGTDTQYF

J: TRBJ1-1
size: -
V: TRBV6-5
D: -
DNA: TGTGCCAGCCACAGGGTCGGGAACACTGAAGCTTTCTTT
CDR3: CASHRVGNTEAFF

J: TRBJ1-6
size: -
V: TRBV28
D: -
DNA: TGTGCCAGCACCCCCTCGGGGAGCTCACCCCTCCACTTT
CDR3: CASTPSGSSPLHF

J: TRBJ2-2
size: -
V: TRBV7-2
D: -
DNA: TGTGCCAGCAGCTTCCGCGGACTCAACACCGGGGAGCTGTTTTTT
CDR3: CASSFRGLNTGELFF

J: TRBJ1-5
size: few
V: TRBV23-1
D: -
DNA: TGCGCCAGCAGTCATTGTGCGGGCCGGAGCCATCAGCCCCAGCATTTT
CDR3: CASSHCAGRSHQPQHF

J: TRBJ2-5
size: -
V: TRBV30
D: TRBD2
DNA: TGTGCCTGGAGTGTCCCTTTCGTTCTAGCGGGGGGCCCCTACTTC
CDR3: CAWSVPFVLAGGPYF

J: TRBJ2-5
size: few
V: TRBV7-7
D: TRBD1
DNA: TGTGCTAGCAGTACAGGGGGCGGGGAGACCCAGTACTTC
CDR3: CASSTGGGETQYF

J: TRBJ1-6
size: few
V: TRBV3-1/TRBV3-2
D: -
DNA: TGTGCCAGCAGCCAAGATACGCGGGAGAACAGACCCTACTATAATTCACCCCTCCACTTT
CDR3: CASSQDTRENRPYYNSPLHF

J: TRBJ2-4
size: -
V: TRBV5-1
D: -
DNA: TGCGCCAGCAGCACCGGGGCTGGGCAGGGGGCCAAAAACATTCAGTACTTC
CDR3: CASSTGAGQGAKNIQYF

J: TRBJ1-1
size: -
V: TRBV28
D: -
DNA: TGTGCCAGCAGTTTATGGGGAGGGGCAGGGTGGACTGAAGCTTTCTTT
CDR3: CASSLWGGAGWTEAFF

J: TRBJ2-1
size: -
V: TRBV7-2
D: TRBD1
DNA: TGTGCCAGCAGCCTCGACAGGGGATCCTACAATGAGCAGTTCTTC
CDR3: CASSLDRGSYNEQFF

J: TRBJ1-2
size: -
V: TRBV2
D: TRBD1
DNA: TGTGCCAGCAGGGGGACAGCTCGAGGCTACACCTTC
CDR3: CASRGTARGYTF

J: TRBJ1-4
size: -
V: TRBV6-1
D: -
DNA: TGTGCCAGCAGTGAACCCCCCGGGGGGGGAGGAAAACTGTTTTTT
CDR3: CASSEPPGGGGKLFF

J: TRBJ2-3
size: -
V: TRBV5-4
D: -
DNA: TGTGCCAGCAGCTCCCCCCGGGGGTCAGCAGATACGCAGTATTTT
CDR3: CASSSPRGSADTQYF

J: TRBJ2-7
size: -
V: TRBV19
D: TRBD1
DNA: TGTGCCAGTAGTACGCGACAGGGACCCTACGAGCAGTACTTC
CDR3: CASSTRQGPYEQYF

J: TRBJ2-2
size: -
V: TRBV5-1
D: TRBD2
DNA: TGCGCCAGCAGCTTGGTTAGCGGGGGCCCGAACACCGGGGAGCTGTTTTTT
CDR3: CASSLVSGGPNTGELFF

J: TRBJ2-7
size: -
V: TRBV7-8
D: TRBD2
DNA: TGTGCCAGCAGCTTTAGGGTAGCGGGGGGGCCGTCCTACGAGCAGTACTTC
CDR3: CASSFRVAGGPSYEQYF

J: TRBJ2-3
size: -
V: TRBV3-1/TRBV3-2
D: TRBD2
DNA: TGTGCCAGCAGCCTAGGACTAGCGGGCACAGATACGCAGTATTTT
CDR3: CASSLGLAGTDTQYF

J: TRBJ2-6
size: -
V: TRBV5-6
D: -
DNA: TGTGCCAGCAGTCCAGAACAGGGTGCCGGGGCCAACGTCCTGACTTTC
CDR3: CASSPEQGAGANVLTF

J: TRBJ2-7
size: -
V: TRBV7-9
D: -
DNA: TGTGCCAGCAGCTTACTAGAGTTCTCCTACGAGCAGTACTTC
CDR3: CASSLLEFSYEQYF

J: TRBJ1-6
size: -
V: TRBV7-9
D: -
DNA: TGTGCCAGCAGCCCTCCAGCAGGGACACCCCTCCACTTT
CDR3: CASSPPAGTPLHF

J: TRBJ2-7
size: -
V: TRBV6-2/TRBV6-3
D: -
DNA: TGTGCCAGCAGTTTCGCCTACGAGCAGTACTTC
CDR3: CASSFAYEQYF

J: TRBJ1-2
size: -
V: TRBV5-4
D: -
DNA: TGTGCCACCCCGGAGGGGGGGGCCGGTGGCTACACCTTC
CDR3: CATPEGGAGGYTF

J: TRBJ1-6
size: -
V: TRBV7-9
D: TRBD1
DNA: TGTGCCAGCAGCATCGGGACAGGCAATAATTCACCCCTCCACTTT
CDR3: CASSIGTGNNSPLHF

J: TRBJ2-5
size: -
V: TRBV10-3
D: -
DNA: TGTGCCATCAGGGGAGAAGCGCCAACAAAAGAGACCCAGTACTTC
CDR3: CAIRGEAPTKETQYF

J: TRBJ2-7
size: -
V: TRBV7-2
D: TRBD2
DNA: TGTGCCAGCAGCCCTCGGCGGGCTAGCGGGAGCGAGCAGTACTTC
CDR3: CASSPRRASGSEQYF

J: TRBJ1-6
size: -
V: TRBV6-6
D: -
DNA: TGTGCCAGCAGTCGCCGCCAGGGTTCCAGCTCCTATAATTCACCCCTCCACTTT
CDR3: CASSRRQGSSSYNSPLHF

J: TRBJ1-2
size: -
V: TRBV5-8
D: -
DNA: TGTGCCAGCAGTCTTTGGTGGGGGCTCGGTCGCCGGGACTATGGCTACACCTTC
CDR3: CASSLWWGLGRRDYGYTF

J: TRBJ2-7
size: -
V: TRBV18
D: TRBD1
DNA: TGTGCCAGCTCACCAACTTCGGGACAGTTCTACGAGCAGTACTTC
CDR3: CASSPTSGQFYEQYF

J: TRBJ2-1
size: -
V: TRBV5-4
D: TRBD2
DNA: TGTGCCAGCAGCTCCGAAGCGGGGGGTAGTCACAATGAGCAGTTCTTC
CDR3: CASSSEAGGSHNEQFF

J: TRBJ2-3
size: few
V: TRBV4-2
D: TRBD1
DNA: TGTGCCAGCAGCCGCCCTCAGGGGGCGGGAGATACGCAGTATTTT
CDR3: CASSRPQGAGDTQYF

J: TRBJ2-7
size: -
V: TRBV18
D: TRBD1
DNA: TGTGCCAGCTCACCTGGGGACAGGGTCATGGACGAGCAGTACTTC
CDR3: CASSPGDRVMDEQYF

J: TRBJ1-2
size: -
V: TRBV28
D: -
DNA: TGTGCCAGCAGCATACTAGGGACAAACTATGGCTACACCTTC
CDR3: CASSILGTNYGYTF

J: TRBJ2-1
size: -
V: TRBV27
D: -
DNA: TGTGCCAGCAGTCCGCAGGGGAATGAGCAGTTCTTC
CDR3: CASSPQGNEQFF

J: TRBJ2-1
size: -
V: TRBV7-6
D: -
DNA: TGTGCCAGCAGCTCGGACAGTAGCTCCTACAATGAGCAGTTCTTC
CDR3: CASSSDSSSYNEQFF

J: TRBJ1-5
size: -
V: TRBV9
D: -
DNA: TGTGCCAGCAGCGTCGGGGGGGACCACAATCAGCCCCAGCATTTT
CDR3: CASSVGGDHNQPQHF